One TCR beta chain is described in this entry. The target of this receptor is not known. Base qualities are not recorded, but no much larger clone differs from it by a single base. The data belong to a study of cytomegalovirus exposure and HLA in healthy donors (dated by TCRdb to about 2017). About the investigation overall: According to a later analysis, one platform produced both the roughly 130 validation repertoires and the roughly 640 repertoires of the first cohort. The study aimed to test whether cataloging public T cell receptors could reveal signatures of past pathogen exposure. In addition to the first cohort of 666 subjects, a separate validation cohort of 120 different subjects was used. The study combined high-throughput TCR immunosequencing, statistical association of individual TCRs with disease status, and machine learning to predict cytomegalovirus infection status.

Donors formed part of the validation cohort, which comprised 95 to 150 subjects and was distinct from the first cohort of 666 subjects. The method was the immunoSEQ multiplex PCR assay. In the original analysis: A statistical classification framework was built to diagnose cytomegalovirus status from the catalog of TCR beta chain sequences. Here the immuneACCESS table is served through TCRdb, limited to in-frame sequences with V and J called. Missing clones are a known gap in these copies; in checked studies unresolved V genes cover under half, and the rest lacks a known reason. V and J calls and clone size follow that table, whereas D and trimming were derived from the DNA. The sample table shows 200,000 to 300,000 clones, and 75% to 90% are seen once. Of the sample, 0.95% to 1.5% is held by the ten largest clones. CDR1 is given as MNHEY and CDR2 as SVGAGI, both from the germline V gene. The CDR3 starts with the cysteine, ends with the phenylalanine, and has 13 residues. Kept here is only the CDR3 DNA, which spans 39 bases and is read in frame from base 1. Trimming leaves V shorter by 6 bases and J shorter by 7 bases, with the junction holding 5 bases beyond the gene matches.

General findings and caveats noted by the study authors: In vitro tests confirmed that a few of the cytomegalovirus-associated TCR beta chains recognize cytomegalovirus antigens. While some public TCRs were present in many individuals, most TCR sequences turned up only very rarely across donors. Subsequent analysis determined that TCRs grouped into clusters in the first cohort also showed a tendency toward co-occurrence across the 130 or so validation repertoires, and approximately 94% of cluster scores exceeded 0. The study gave a list of under 200 TCR beta chains associated with cytomegalovirus. The validation cohort had no HLA typing available for a later analysis, so co-occurrence within that cohort was assessed over all 120 or so repertoires. The authors suggested that the approach could potentially be extended to other disease states and immunological phenotypes. Cytomegalovirus status was reported to be diagnosed by the classifier with high specificity and sensitivity in both the original and validation cohorts.

The rearrangement combines TRBV6-5 with TRBJ1-2, with 10 junctional bases fitting TRBD1. The sequence was obtained from a woman in her thirties in good health and CMV-seropositive. The sequenced sample was PBMCs. The sequenced DNA is TGTGCCAGCAGGCCGACAGGGGGCTTTGGCTACACCTTC. Its amino acids are CASRPTGGFGYTF.